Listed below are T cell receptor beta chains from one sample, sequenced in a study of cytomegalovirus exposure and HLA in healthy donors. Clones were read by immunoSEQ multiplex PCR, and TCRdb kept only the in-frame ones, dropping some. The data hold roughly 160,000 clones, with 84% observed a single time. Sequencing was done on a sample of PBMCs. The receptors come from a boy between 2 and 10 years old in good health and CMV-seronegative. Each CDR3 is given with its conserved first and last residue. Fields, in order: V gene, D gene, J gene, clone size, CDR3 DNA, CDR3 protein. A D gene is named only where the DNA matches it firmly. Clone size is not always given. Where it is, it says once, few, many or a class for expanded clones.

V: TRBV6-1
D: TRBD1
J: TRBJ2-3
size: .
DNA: TGTGCCAGCAGCGACCGGACAGGGGGCACAGATACGCAGTATTTT
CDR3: CASSDRTGGTDTQYF

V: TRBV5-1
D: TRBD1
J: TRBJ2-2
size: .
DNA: TGCGCCAGCAGCTTGGGGCCGGGACAGGGCACCGGGGAGCTGTTTTTT
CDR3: CASSLGPGQGTGELFF

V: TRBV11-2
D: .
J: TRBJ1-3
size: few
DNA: TGTGCCAGCAGGCAATTCCTAAACTCTGGAAACACCATATATTTT
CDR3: CASRQFLNSGNTIYF

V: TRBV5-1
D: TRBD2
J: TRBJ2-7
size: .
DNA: TGCGCCAGCAGCTTGACCAGCGGGAGTCTCTACGAGCAGTACTTC
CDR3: CASSLTSGSLYEQYF

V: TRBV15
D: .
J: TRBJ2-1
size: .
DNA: TGTGCCACCAAATCCGGGACCTACAATGAGCAGTTCTTC
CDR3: CATKSGTYNEQFF

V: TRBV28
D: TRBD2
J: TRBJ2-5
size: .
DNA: TGTGCCAGCAGGCAGGGACTAGCGGAGGGGAAAGAGACCCAGTACTTC
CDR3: CASRQGLAEGKETQYF

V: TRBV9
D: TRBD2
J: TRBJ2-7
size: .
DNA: TGTGCCAGCAGCTCTGGACTAGCGGGAGGAACCCACGAGCAGTACTTC
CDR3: CASSSGLAGGTHEQYF

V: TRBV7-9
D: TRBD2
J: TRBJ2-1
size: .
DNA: TGTGCCAGCAGCTTAGGCGGGAGCGACTCTTACAATGAGCAGTTCTTC
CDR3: CASSLGGSDSYNEQFF

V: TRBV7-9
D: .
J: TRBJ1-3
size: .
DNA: TGTGCCAGCAGCTTAGGCGAGGGAGGCGGAAACACCATATATTTT
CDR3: CASSLGEGGGNTIYF

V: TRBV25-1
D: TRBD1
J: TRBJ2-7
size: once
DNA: TGTGCTACAGGGGGTAACTACGAGCAGTACTTC
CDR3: CATGGNYEQYF

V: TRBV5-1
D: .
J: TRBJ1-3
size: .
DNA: TGCGCCAGCAGCCCGGGGGTTGCCTCTGGAAACACCATATATTTT
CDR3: CASSPGVASGNTIYF

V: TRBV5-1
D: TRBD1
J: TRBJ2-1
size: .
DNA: TGCGCCAGCAACTCGCCGGACAGGGGTTGGTATGAGCAGTTCTTC
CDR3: CASNSPDRGWYEQFF

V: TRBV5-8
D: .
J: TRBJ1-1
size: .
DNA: TGTGCCAGCAGCTTGGTGCGGGAAGGTTCGTACACTGAAGCTTTCTTT
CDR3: CASSLVREGSYTEAFF

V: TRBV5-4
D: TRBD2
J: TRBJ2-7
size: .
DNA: TGTGCCAGCAGCTTAATAGCGGGAGGGCCCTTGCACGAGCAGTACTTC
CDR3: CASSLIAGGPLHEQYF

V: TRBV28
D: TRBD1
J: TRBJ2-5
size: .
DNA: TGTGCCAGCAAAAGACAGGGTTCGGAGACCCAGTACTTC
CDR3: CASKRQGSETQYF

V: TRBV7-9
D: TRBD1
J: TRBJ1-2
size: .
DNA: TGTGCCAGCAGCCCGACAGGGTATGGCTACACCTTC
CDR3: CASSPTGYGYTF

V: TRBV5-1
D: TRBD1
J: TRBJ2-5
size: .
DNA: TGCGCCAGCAGCTTATTACAGGGGGGAAAGGAGACCCAGTACTTC
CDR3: CASSLLQGGKETQYF

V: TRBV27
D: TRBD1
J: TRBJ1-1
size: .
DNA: TGTGCCAGCAGTTTATCGGGACAGGCCAACACTGAAGCTTTCTTT
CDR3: CASSLSGQANTEAFF

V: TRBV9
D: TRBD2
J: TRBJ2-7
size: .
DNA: TGTGCCAGCAGCGCGACTAGCGGGAGTTCCTACGAGCAGTACTTC
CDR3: CASSATSGSSYEQYF

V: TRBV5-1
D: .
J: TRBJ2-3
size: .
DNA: TGCGCCAGCAGCTTGGAGTCTGGGCAGGACACAGATACGCAGTATTTT
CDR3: CASSLESGQDTDTQYF

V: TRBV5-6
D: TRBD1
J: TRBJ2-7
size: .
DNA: TGTGCCAGCAGCTTGTGGACAGGAGCCTACGAGCAGTACTTC
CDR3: CASSLWTGAYEQYF

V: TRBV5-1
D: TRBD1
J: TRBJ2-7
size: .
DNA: TGCGCCAGCAGCGCCACGACAGGGCCCTTCTACGAGCAGTACTTC
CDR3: CASSATTGPFYEQYF

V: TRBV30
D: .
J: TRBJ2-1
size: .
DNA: TGTGCCTGGAGTGTACGCCTACGGCGGGACGACAATGAGCAGTTCTTC
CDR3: CAWSVRLRRDDNEQFF

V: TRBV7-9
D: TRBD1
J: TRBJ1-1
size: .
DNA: TGTGCCAGCAGGCCCGGACAGGGGGCCGTCACTGAAGCTTTCTTT
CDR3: CASRPGQGAVTEAFF

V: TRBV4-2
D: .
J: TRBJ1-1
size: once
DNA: TGTGCCAGCAGCCAAAACTGGAACACTGAAGCTTTCTTT
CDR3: CASSQNWNTEAFF

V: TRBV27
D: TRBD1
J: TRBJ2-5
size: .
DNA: TGTGCCAGCAGTTTAGTCGGACAGGTTCCCGGCCAAGAGACCCAGTACTTC
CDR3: CASSLVGQVPGQETQYF

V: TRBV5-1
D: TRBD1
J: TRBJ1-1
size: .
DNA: TGCGCCAGCAGCTGGGAAGACAGGGCCAACACTGAAGCTTTCTTT
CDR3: CASSWEDRANTEAFF

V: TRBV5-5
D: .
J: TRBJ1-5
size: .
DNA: TGTGCCAGCACCTCGGAGGGTCAGGGCAATCAGCCCCAGCATTTT
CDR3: CASTSEGQGNQPQHF

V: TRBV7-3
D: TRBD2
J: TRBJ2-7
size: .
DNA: TGTGCCAGCAGCTCGGCCGGGACTAGCGGAACCTACGAGCAGTACTTC
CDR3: CASSSAGTSGTYEQYF

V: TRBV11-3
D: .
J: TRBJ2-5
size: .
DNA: TGTGCCAGCAGCTTAGCTAGCGACGAGACCCAGTACTTC
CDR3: CASSLASDETQYF

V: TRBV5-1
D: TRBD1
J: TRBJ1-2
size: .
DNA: TGCGCCAGCAGCTTGCGCCAGGGGGCGAACTATGGCTACACCTTC
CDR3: CASSLRQGANYGYTF

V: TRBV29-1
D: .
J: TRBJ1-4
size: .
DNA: TGCAGCGTGGGGGCAGGGCCGGTCGGTGAAAAACTGTTTTTT
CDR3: CSVGAGPVGEKLFF

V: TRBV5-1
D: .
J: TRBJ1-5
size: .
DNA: TGCGCCAGCAGCTCAATGGGGGGGTCCAATCAGCCCCAGCATTTT
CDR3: CASSSMGGSNQPQHF

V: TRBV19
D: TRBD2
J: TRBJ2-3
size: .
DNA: TGTGCCAGTAGTGTAGCTAGCGGAAGGACCTTCACAGATACGCAGTATTTT
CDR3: CASSVASGRTFTDTQYF

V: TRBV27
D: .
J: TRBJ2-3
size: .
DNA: TGTGCCAGCAGTTTACCTCGAACGGGACATCTGGCGCAGTATTTT
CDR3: CASSLPRTGHLAQYF

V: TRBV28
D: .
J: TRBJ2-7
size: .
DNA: TGTGCCAGCAGTCTCCTGTCGTACGAGCAGTACTTC
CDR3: CASSLLSYEQYF

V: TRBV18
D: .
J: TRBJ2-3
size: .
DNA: TGTGCCACCAACAGGGATCTCACAGATACGCAGTATTTT
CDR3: CATNRDLTDTQYF

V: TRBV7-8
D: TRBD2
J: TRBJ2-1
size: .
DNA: TGTGCCAGCAGCCTAGGACTAGCGGGAGAAACCTACAATGAGCAGTTCTTC
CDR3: CASSLGLAGETYNEQFF

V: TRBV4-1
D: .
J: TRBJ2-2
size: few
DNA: TGCGCCAGCAGCCAAGATGGAGGCGGGAACACCGGGGAGCTGTTTTTT
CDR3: CASSQDGGGNTGELFF

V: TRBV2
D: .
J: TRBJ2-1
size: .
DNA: TGTGCCAGCAGTGTCGGGAGCCCCTACAATGAGCAGTTCTTC
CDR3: CASSVGSPYNEQFF

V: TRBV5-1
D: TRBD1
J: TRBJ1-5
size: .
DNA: TGCGCCAGCAGCTTGGTCCCCAGGACAGGGAGAGGTGATCAGCCCCAGCATTTT
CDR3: CASSLVPRTGRGDQPQHF

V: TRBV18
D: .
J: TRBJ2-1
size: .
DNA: TGTGCCAGCTCACCGGGTCTAGTCGGCAATGAGCAGTTCTTC
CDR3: CASSPGLVGNEQFF

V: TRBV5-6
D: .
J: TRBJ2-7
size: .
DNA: TGTGCCAGCAGCTTGGCCCCTTGGAGCTCCTACGAGCAGTACTTC
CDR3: CASSLAPWSSYEQYF

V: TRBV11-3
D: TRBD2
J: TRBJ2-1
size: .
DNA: TGTGCCAGCAGCTTAGAAAGCGGGAGGGCCGTTGAGCAGTTCTTC
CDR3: CASSLESGRAVEQFF

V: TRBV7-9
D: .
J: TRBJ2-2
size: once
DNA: TGTGCCAGCAGCTCCCCGGGTGTTCGTAGGACCGGGGAGCTGTTTTTT
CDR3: CASSSPGVRRTGELFF

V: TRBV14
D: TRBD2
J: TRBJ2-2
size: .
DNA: TGTGCCAGCAGCCGGTCGGGACTAGCGGAAATCACCGGGGAGCTGTTTTTT
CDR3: CASSRSGLAEITGELFF

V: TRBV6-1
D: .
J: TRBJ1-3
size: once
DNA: TGTGCCAGCAGTGACTCTCCCGGGTCTGGAAACACCATATATTTT
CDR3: CASSDSPGSGNTIYF

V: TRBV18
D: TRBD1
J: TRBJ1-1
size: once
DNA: TGTGCCAGCTCAGAACCCCGGGACAGAACCTTCATTGAAGCTTTCTTT
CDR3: CASSEPRDRTFIEAFF

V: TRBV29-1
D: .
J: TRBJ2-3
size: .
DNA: TGCAGCGTTGAAGCAGGGCCACCGGACATCACAGATACGCAGTATTTT
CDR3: CSVEAGPPDITDTQYF

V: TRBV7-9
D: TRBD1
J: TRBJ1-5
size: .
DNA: TGTGCCAGCAGCTTGGGGGACAGGCCCAATCAGCCCCAGCATTTT
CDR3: CASSLGDRPNQPQHF

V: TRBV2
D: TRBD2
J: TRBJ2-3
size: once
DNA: TGTGCCAGTGCAGCGGGAGGGATAACAGATACGCAGTATTTT
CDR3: CASAAGGITDTQYF

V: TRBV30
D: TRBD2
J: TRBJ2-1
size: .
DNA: TGTGCCTGGAGTACCTCCGGGACTAGCGTTAATGAGCAGTTCTTC
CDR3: CAWSTSGTSVNEQFF

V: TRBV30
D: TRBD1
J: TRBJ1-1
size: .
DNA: TGTGCCTGGAGTGTACGGACAGGGGGCACTGAAGCTTTCTTT
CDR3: CAWSVRTGGTEAFF

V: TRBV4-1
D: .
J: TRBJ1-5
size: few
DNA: TGCGCCAGCAGCCCGCTCCTAGCAAATCAGCCCCAGCATTTT
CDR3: CASSPLLANQPQHF

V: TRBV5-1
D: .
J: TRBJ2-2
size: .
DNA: TGCGCCAGCAGCCCAACCGGACAGACTTACACCGGGGAGCTGTTTTTT
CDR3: CASSPTGQTYTGELFF

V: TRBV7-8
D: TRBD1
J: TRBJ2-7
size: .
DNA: TGTGCCAGCAGCCCATCCGGGACAGGGAGCGAGCAGTACTTC
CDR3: CASSPSGTGSEQYF

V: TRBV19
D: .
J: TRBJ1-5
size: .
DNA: TGTGCCAGTAGTATTGGGGAGGGAGGGCAGCCCCAGCATTTT
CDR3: CASSIGEGGQPQHF

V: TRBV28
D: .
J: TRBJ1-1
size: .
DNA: TGTGCCGCTAGGGGTGGGAACACTGAAGCTTTCTTT
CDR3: CAARGGNTEAFF

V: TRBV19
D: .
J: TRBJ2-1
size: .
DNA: TGTGCCAGTAGTATTAGGGGACCCGGGACTCTGTTTGGGAATGAGCAGTTCTTC
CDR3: CASSIRGPGTLFGNEQFF

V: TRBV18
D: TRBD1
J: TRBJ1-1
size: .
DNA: TGTGCCAGCTCGTCGGACAGGGACCGCACTGAAGCTTTCTTT
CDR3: CASSSDRDRTEAFF